This note documents a single TCR beta chain sequence. Its antigen remains undetermined. There are no base qualities to consult, and no much larger clone falls within one base. Ends trimmed: V by 8 bases, J by 0 bases; bases unmatched to a gene: 6. For CDR1 and CDR2, the germline V gene lists SNHLY and FYNNEI. Taken from cysteine to phenylalanine, the CDR3 has 16 residues. The kept DNA is CDR3 alone, 48 bases in frame from the first base. This sample was included in a study of T cells in Graves' hyperthyroidism and ophthalmopathy (dated 2019 in TCRdb). For the wider study: Peripheral blood was sampled at the time of initial diagnosis, prior to any treatment. The study also compared thyroid tissue and blood T-cell repertoires from several Graves' hyperthyroidism patients. TCR V-J signatures able to tell the groups apart were searched for in a discovery cohort of 100 or so patients, of whom about 40 had Graves' ophthalmopathy and 55 to 65 had stable Graves' hyperthyroidism. After blood sampling, hyperthyroidism patients were treated with methimazole at a starting dose of 30 mg daily, and ophthalmopathy patients were treated with high-dose intravenous methylprednisolone. The paper reports TCR Vbeta CDR3 sequencing of over 120 peripheral blood samples: 43 ophthalmopathy, fewer than 85 hyperthyroidism and around 17 progressor patients. For training and testing, the approximately 97 patients in the discovery cohort were randomly divided in a 7:3 ratio. Whether ophthalmopathy could be predicted prospectively was tested in an independent validation cohort made up of under 20 hyperthyroidism patients plus 17 patients who later progressed to ophthalmopathy.

Stable Graves' hyperthyroidism was defined as no progression to ophthalmopathy during 18 months of follow-up. Hyperthyroidism patients were newly diagnosed, had a disease duration of under 2 months, and were aged 18 to 65 years. Patients with uncontrolled infections, other autoimmune diseases, pregnancy or lactation were excluded. Diagnoses were established on the basis of clinical symptoms, serum thyroxine and TRAb, thyroid ultrasound, and orbital computed tomography. PBMCs were isolated from approximately 10 ml of fresh peripheral blood by Ficoll-Paque density gradient centrifugation. Trizol reagent was used to extract total RNA, and RNA quality was then checked on an Agilent 2100 Bioanalyzer. Summary of the overall study and its limitations: Most expanded thyroid clonotypes (frequency above 0.001) were also detected in blood, a finding suggesting that blood repertoires may reflect thyroid immune responses. Sample size was not statistically predetermined, and blinding of investigators to group allocation was not performed. A 13 V-J signature model separated ophthalmopathy from stable hyperthyroidism, with over 85% sensitivity and 81.08% specificity in cross-validation and 80%/75% in testing. During validation, the model predicted progression to ophthalmopathy a median of roughly six months ahead of onset, with more than 60% sensitivity and 72.22% specificity.

TCR beta CDR3 regions were amplified from RNA transcripts. The TCR CDR3 was subjected to a first round of RT-PCR using the HTBI primer set and the Qiagen OneStep RT-PCR kit. Libraries were constructed in a second round of multiplex PCR, after which size selection and purification were performed. Paired-end sequencing of the libraries was performed with 100 bp reads on an Illumina HiSeq2000. Under the source paper's analysis protocol: SOAPnuke was used to process the raw data, removing reads that contained adapters or uncalled bases, had a mean Phred below 15, or lacked an exact match to the constant primer or identifier. High-quality paired reads were merged using COPE v1.2.5, and each unique nucleotide sequence was defined as a clonotype. MiTCR v1.1 was used to align clonotypes to the IMGT TRBV, TRBD and TRBJ reference segments. The analysis was restricted to V-J combinations with a frequency above 0.0001, which together covered 98% to 99.2% of the repertoires. The TCS score was defined as the ratio of F50 (clonal expansion) to E x V (chaos), calculated using BLOSUM62-based TCRdist between CDR3 peptides within each V-J. Welch's t-statistics and random forest reduced around 550 V-J features to fewer than 15, which were used in a naive Bayes classifier (R e1071). TCRdb redid the processing of the public reads, applying fastp at Q25 and MiXCR, and retained in-frame beta chains. One record per CDR3 amino acid sequence lists the most common genes and DNA. The V and J calls here are based on TCRdb, not the publication. The sample table shows 650,000 to 750,000 distinct CDR3 sequences, and around 13% are seen once. The ten largest make up about 10% of the sample.

In this chain, TRBV2 is recombined with TRBJ2-1; 11 central bases correspond to TRBD2. Sequencing was carried out using blood. This receptor was obtained from a woman under 30 with Graves' hyperthyroidism. CDR3 reads: CASLGLADRSYNEQFF. Read as DNA, the sequence is TGTGCCAGCCTGGGACTAGCGGACCGCTCCTACAATGAGCAGTTCTTC.